The 14 T cell receptor beta chains below were found in one sample sequenced in a study of T cells in tuberculosis. Some clones are missing from TCRdb's copy, which holds only in-frame ones; the method was immunoSEQ multiplex PCR. The data contain more than 30,000 clones, about 94% of them seen just once; the ten biggest clones take up roughly 12%. Material for sequencing was PBMCs. The receptors shown here come from a donor aged 10-30 years with latent tuberculosis or without tuberculosis infection. Some clones in this sample may be carry-over from other donors' samples.

V usage is TRBV25-1 and J usage is TRBJ1-1; 7 nucleotides agree with TRBD1. V shed 2 bases, J shed 8 bases, and the junction held 5 bases outside the gene matches. Germline V gene data show CDR1 as MGHDK and CDR2 as SYGVNS. This CDR3 has 13 amino acids. CDR3 nucleotide sequence: TGTGCCAGCAGTGAAAGGTGGGACAGAGAAGCTTTCTTT. It is translated as CASSERWDREAFF.

This clone was detected a few times. The V gene is TRBV18, the J gene TRBJ2-2, with D unclear. Germline CDR1 KGHSH, CDR2 LQKENI. V dropped 4 bases and J dropped 1 base, with 4 bases sitting between them. CDR3 size: 13 residues. The CDR3 nucleotides read TGTGCCAGCTCACTACAGAACACCGGGGAGCTGTTTTTT. It translates to CASSLQNTGELFF.

The chain employs TRBV5-6 and TRBJ1-5; TRBD1 aligns across 7 bases. The CDR3 contains 15 residues. The V and J ends lost 0 bases and 2 bases, in that order; junction bases with no gene match: 2. Germline CDR1 is SGHDT and CDR2 is YYEEEE. CDR3 residues: CASSLEGAGNQPQHF. CDR3 DNA: TGTGCCAGCAGCTTGGAGGGGGCTGGCAATCAGCCCCAGCATTTT. Drawing the rest from reference TRBV5-6 and TRBJ1-5, the complete variable domain is DAGVTQSPTHLIKTRGQQVTLRCSPKSGHDTVSWYQQALGQGPQFIFQYYEEEERQRGNFPDRFSGHQFPNYSSELNVNALLLGDSALYLCASSLEGAGNQPQHFGDGTRLSIL.

V gene TRBV14 combines with J gene TRBJ1-2; a possible D gene is TRBD1 (6 bases). Trimming took off 6 bases at V and 4 bases at J, with 12 bases between the two ends. The length of the CDR3 is 13 residues. The germline V gene has CDR1 SGHDN and CDR2 FVKESK. CDR3 sequence (DNA): TGTGCCAGCAGTCACAGGGTCGGCTATGGCTACACCTTC. It specifies CASSHRVGYGYTF.

CDR3 coding DNA: TGTGCCACCACCGGGACAGGGGCTTCGAGGGGCTCCTACGAGCAGTACTTC. Protein product: CATTGTGASRGSYEQYF. The chain couples TRBV15 to TRBJ2-7, with 10 positions matching TRBD1. The germline gives CDR1 LNHNV, CDR2 YYDKDF (reference sequence). Losses at the gene ends were 7 bases for V and 0 bases for J; bases not matched to a gene: 12. The CDR3 extends over 17 amino acids.

This rearrangement joins TRBV25-1 to TRBJ2-1; perhaps TRBD1 as D (6 bases). CDR1 and CDR2 from the germline V gene are MGHDK and SYGVNS. The CDR3 has 15 amino acids. V was shortened by 3 bases and J by 1 base, with 10 bases between the two germline ends. Here the CDR3 reads CASSEKTGSYNEQFF. The CDR3 bases are TGTGCCAGCAGTGAGAAAACAGGGTCCTACAATGAGCAGTTCTTC.

The rearrangement joins TRBV30 to TRBJ1-1, with D tentatively TRBD1 (6 bases). V gave up 4 bases and J gave up 2 bases, with 11 bases separating them. Germline V gene sequence: CDR1 GTSNPN, CDR2 SVGIG (reference sequence). The CDR3 totals 13 residues. The CDR3 loop is CAWNLGGNTEAFF. In nucleotides, the CDR3 is TGTGCCTGGAACCTAGGGGGAAACACTGAAGCTTTCTTT.

The rearrangement joins TRBV19 to TRBJ2-1, with 8 positions matching TRBD1. The CDR3 sequence is 14 residues long. V trimming: 4 bases; J trimming: 7 bases; junction bases outside the gene matches: 6. Germline loops: CDR1 LNHDA, CDR2 SQIVND (reference sequence). The DNA of the CDR3 is TGTGCCAGTAGTACCCTGACAGGGGTGAATGAGCAGTTCTTC. Encoded protein: CASSTLTGVNEQFF.

The gene calls are TRBV6-6 and TRBJ1-1, with D uncertain. V dropped 6 bases and J dropped 2 bases, with 16 bases sitting between them. This CDR3 contains 15 residues. Germline V gene lookup returns CDR1 MNHNY and CDR2 SVGAGI (reference sequence). The CDR3 DNA reads TGTGCCAGCAGCCCTATCGCCTTAAGCAACACTGAAGCTTTCTTT. Protein product: CASSPIALSNTEAFF.

The CDR3 protein is CASSSGLQNEQYV. The CDR3 DNA reads TGTGCCAGCAGTTCAGGGTTGCAAAACGAGCAGTACGTC. The rearrangement joins TRBV27 to TRBJ2-7; tentatively, D is TRBD1 (5 bases). The length of the CDR3 is 13 residues. The V end was cut by 4 bases, the J end by 5 bases, with 12 bases between. The germline CDR1 and CDR2 sequences are MNHEY and SMNVEV (reference sequence).

This clone is medium-sized within its sample. The chain recombines TRBV6-6 with TRBJ1-3; 8 bases are shared with TRBD1. CDR1 MNHNY and CDR2 SVGAGI come from the germline V gene (reference sequence). This CDR3 comprises 14 residues. The trim removed 4 bases at V and 7 bases at J, leaving 6 bases unmatched. The CDR3 reads CASSSQGATNTIYF. CDR3 DNA sequence: TGTGCCAGCAGTTCCCAGGGGGCGACGAACACCATATATTTT.

The V and J genes are TRBV5-5 and TRBJ2-2, with D unclear. Trimming cost V 1 base and J 1 base, with 14 bases left between them. Germline V gives CDR1 SGHKS, CDR2 YYEKEE (reference sequence). The CDR3 spans 17 residues. As DNA, the CDR3 is TGTGCCAGCAGCTTGCGTGGGCTATCCCTGAACACCGGGGAGCTGTTTTTT. This translates into CASSLRGLSLNTGELFF.

V and J are TRBV15 and TRBJ1-1; the D gene is possibly TRBD1 (6 bases). The CDR3 spans 18 residues. The germline V and J ends were trimmed by 0 bases and 0 bases, with 17 bases remaining between them. Germline assignment: CDR1 LNHNV and CDR2 YYDKDF (reference sequence). CDR3 amino acids: CATSREVGWTALNTEAFF. The CDR3 region has the DNA TGTGCCACCAGCAGAGAAGTCGGGTGGACAGCTTTGAACACTGAAGCTTTCTTT.

The chain couples TRBV5-1 to TRBJ1-6, with TRBD1 matching over 7 bases. V shed 0 bases, J shed 5 bases, and the junction held 5 bases outside the gene matches. Germline V gene sequence: CDR1 SGHRS, CDR2 YFSETQ. This CDR3 is 16 amino acids long. The CDR3 sequence is CASSLAGDSNNSPLHF. The CDR3 DNA follows: TGCGCCAGCAGCTTGGCGGGGGACAGCAATAATTCACCCCTCCACTTT.